These T cell receptor beta chains were read from a single sample in a study of blood T cell repertoires in COVID-19. Only in-frame clones appear in the TCRdb table, and some are missing; sequencing was by immunoSEQ multiplex PCR. The data contain fewer than 500,000 clones, more than 75% of them singletons. Sequenced: PBMCs or T cells enriched from blood (not recorded which). The source of these receptors is a woman aged 25 to 39 with acute COVID-19. Each CDR3 is given with its conserved first and last residue. The D gene is left open where the match is weak. Clone size is not always given. Where it is, it says once, few, many or a class for expanded clones.

j_call d_call clone_size v_call cdr3_nt cdr3_aa
TRBJ2-1 - - TRBV30 TGTGCCTGGAAAAATCTCTACCGCGGTGAGCAGTTCTTC CAWKNLYRGEQFF
TRBJ1-1 TRBD1 - TRBV4-1 TGCGCCAGCAGCCTCACAGGGGGCGAGAATACTGAAGCTTTCTTT CASSLTGGENTEAFF
TRBJ1-1 - - TRBV24-1 TGTGCCACCAGTGATTGGCGGGGGAGGACGGCTTTCTTT CATSDWRGRTAFF
TRBJ1-1 - - TRBV3-1/TRBV3-2 TGTGCCAGCAGCCAAGTGGGGGGTGTTGTTGGAGCTTTCTTT CASSQVGGVVGAFF
TRBJ2-6 - - TRBV24-1 TGTGCCACCAGTGATTCCAGGGCTGGGGCCAACGTCCTGACTTTC CATSDSRAGANVLTF
TRBJ1-2 - once TRBV2 TGTGCCAGCAGGGACACGGCTAACTATGGCTACACCTTC CASRDTANYGYTF
TRBJ2-2 TRBD2 - TRBV25-1 TGTGCCAGCAGCACTCCAGGGAGGGAGGGGACCGGGGAGCTGTTTTTT CASSTPGREGTGELFF
TRBJ1-1 - - TRBV7-2 TGTGCCAGCAGCTACTCCGGTGTTGGGAACACTGAAGCTTTCTTT CASSYSGVGNTEAFF
TRBJ2-7 - - TRBV7-3 TGTGCCAGCAGCCCTACTAGAGACTCCTACGAGCAGTACTTC CASSPTRDSYEQYF
TRBJ1-1 - - TRBV19 TGTGCCAGTAGTAGGACAGACAACCTTGAAGCTTTCTTT CASSRTDNLEAFF
TRBJ2-7 TRBD1 - TRBV6-1 TGTGCCAGCAGTGAAACAGGGGGAAGGACCTACGAGCAGTACTTC CASSETGGRTYEQYF
TRBJ2-1 - - TRBV5-1 TGCGCCAGCTCCCGAACAACCTACAATGAGCAGTTCTTC CASSRTTYNEQFF
TRBJ1-3 - - TRBV10-1 TGCGCCAGCAGTGAACGGAGAGGGACATTGACTGGAAACACCATATATTTT CASSERRGTLTGNTIYF
TRBJ2-7 TRBD1 - TRBV7-9 TGTGCCAGCAGCTCAGCCGACAGGGAGAGCTCCTACGAGCAGTACTTC CASSSADRESSYEQYF
TRBJ1-5 - - TRBV6-2/TRBV6-3 TGTGCCAGCAGCCTACGCTGGGTCGGGAATAGCAATCAGCCCCAGCATTTT CASSLRWVGNSNQPQHF
TRBJ1-1 - - TRBV29-1 TGCAGCGTTGAAGCCAGCAGAAGGGGCTACGATGAAGCTTTCTTT CSVEASRRGYDEAFF
TRBJ2-7 - - TRBV6-1 TGTGCCAGCAGTGAAGCGCTGGGCGGGGCCCACGAGCAGTACTTC CASSEALGGAHEQYF
TRBJ2-1 TRBD1 - TRBV27 TGTGCCAGCAGCTTCCCGGGACAGTACAATGAGCAGTTCTTC CASSFPGQYNEQFF
TRBJ2-1 - - TRBV6-1 TGTGCCAGCAGTGAACTGTCGGGGGTTGGAATCTACAATGAGCAGTTCTTC CASSELSGVGIYNEQFF
TRBJ1-1 - - TRBV9 TGTGCCAGCAGCGTACAAAGTGGGGCAGAGATAAACACTGAAGCTTTCTTT CASSVQSGAEINTEAFF
TRBJ2-7 TRBD1 - TRBV9 TGTGCCAGCAGCGTAGGGACAGGGCAAGCCTACGAGCAGTACTTC CASSVGTGQAYEQYF
TRBJ2-1 - - TRBV29-1 TGCAGCGTTCACGGGAGCTCCTACAATGAGCAGTTCTTC CSVHGSSYNEQFF
TRBJ1-1 - once TRBV6-5 TGTGCCAGCAGTTACTCCCCTGGACCGGGGAGGACTGAAGCTTTCTTT CASSYSPGPGRTEAFF
TRBJ1-4 - - TRBV6-1 TGTGCCAGCAGTGAAAGGGGCGGATTAGAAAATGAAAAACTGTTTTTT CASSERGGLENEKLFF
TRBJ1-5 - - TRBV5-8 TGTGCCAGCAGCTTGTATTCCCCAGGGAATCAGCCCCAGCATTTT CASSLYSPGNQPQHF
TRBJ2-7 - once TRBV14 TGTGCCAGCAGCCCCTTTCCTCGGGACAACTACGAGCAGTACTTC CASSPFPRDNYEQYF
TRBJ2-3 - - TRBV23-1 TGCGCCAGCAGCCAGTCCCCTCCCGGCGGGAGCACAGATACGCAGTATTTT CASSQSPPGGSTDTQYF
TRBJ1-1 - once TRBV10-2 TGCGCCAGCGCCGGCGGGGTAGACACTGAAGCTTTCTTT CASAGGVDTEAFF
TRBJ1-6 - - TRBV27 TGTGCCAGCAGGTTCTCGGCAGGGCATTCACCCCTCCACTTT CASRFSAGHSPLHF
TRBJ2-1 TRBD2 once TRBV9 TGTGCCAGCAGCCCAGGACTAGCGGGAGTCAATGAGCAGTTCTTC CASSPGLAGVNEQFF
TRBJ2-5 - - TRBV9 TGTGCCAGCAGCGCCTCAACGACAGCGCAAGAGACCCAGTACTTC CASSASTTAQETQYF
TRBJ1-1 - - TRBV6-2/TRBV6-3 TGTGCCAGCAGACCTAGGGGGAACACTGAAGCTTTCTTT CASRPRGNTEAFF
TRBJ2-2 - - TRBV5-1 TGCGCCAGCAGTGCTGGGACAAACACCGGGGAGCTGTTTTTT CASSAGTNTGELFF
TRBJ2-1 TRBD2 - TRBV5-1 TGCGCCAGCAGAAGCGGGGGCAGCTCCTACAATGAGCAGTTCTTC CASRSGGSSYNEQFF
TRBJ1-4 TRBD1 - TRBV6-6 TGTGCCAGCAGTACCGGGACAGGTTATGAAAAACTGTTTTTT CASSTGTGYEKLFF
TRBJ2-4 - - TRBV27 TGTGCCAGCAGTACAGGGGACTCAGCCAAAAACATTCAGTACTTC CASSTGDSAKNIQYF
TRBJ1-2 - - TRBV7-3 TGTGCCAGCAGCCCATCCGGGAATAACTATGGCTACACCTTC CASSPSGNNYGYTF
TRBJ1-5 TRBD1 - TRBV10-1 TGCGCCAGCCAGGGGGCAGTGGGGCAGCCCCAGCATTTT CASQGAVGQPQHF
TRBJ1-3 - - TRBV2 TGTGCCAGCAGCGCGGGGGACTCTGGAAACACCATATATTTT CASSAGDSGNTIYF
TRBJ1-6 - - TRBV7-3 TGTGCCAGCAGCTCATACAGGGATTCACCCCTCCACTTT CASSSYRDSPLHF
TRBJ1-1 - - TRBV7-9 TGTGCCAGCAGCTTGGACACCACTGAAGCTTTCTTT CASSLDTTEAFF
TRBJ2-5 TRBD2 - TRBV2 TGTGCCAGCAGTTGGACTAGCGGGGGCCAAGAGACCCAGTACTTC CASSWTSGGQETQYF
TRBJ2-7 - - TRBV30 TGTGCCTGGAGTCCGGGCTACGAGCAGTACTTC CAWSPGYEQYF
TRBJ2-5 - - TRBV5-1 TGCGCCAGCAGCCCCACCGACAGACTCGGGGGAGAGACCCAGTACTTC CASSPTDRLGGETQYF
TRBJ2-5 TRBD1 - TRBV3-1/TRBV3-2 TGTGCCAGCAGGCTACAGGGGTGGGGGACCCAGTACTTC CASRLQGWGTQYF
TRBJ1-2 - - TRBV30 TGTGCCTGGAGCCTGACATCTAACTATGGCTACACCTTC CAWSLTSNYGYTF
TRBJ1-2 TRBD1 - TRBV7-9 TGTGCCAGCAGCTTTGACAGGGAAGACTATGGCTACACCTTC CASSFDREDYGYTF
TRBJ1-2 TRBD1 - TRBV9 TGTGCCAGCAGCGTACGACAGGGAGATTCTGGCTACACCTTC CASSVRQGDSGYTF
TRBJ1-1 TRBD1 - TRBV10-2 TGCGCCAGCGTAGAAGGGGGCTTAAGAAACACTGAAGCTTTCTTT CASVEGGLRNTEAFF
TRBJ1-1 - once TRBV5-1 TGCGCCAGCATGGCGAGGGCAGGGGAAGGCACTGAAGCTTTCTTT CASMARAGEGTEAFF
TRBJ2-2 TRBD2 - TRBV7-3 TGTGCCAGCAGCAAACCGGGACTAGCGGGGGTAAAGGACACCGGGGAGCTGTTTTTT CASSKPGLAGVKDTGELFF
TRBJ2-3 TRBD2 - TRBV2 TGTGCCAGCAGGGGCGGGCGGGGGACAGATACGCAGTATTTT CASRGGRGTDTQYF